A selection of T cell receptor beta chains follows, all from one sample in a study of CD8+ T cells in alopecia areata. The table came from immunoSEQ multiplex PCR; TCRdb's copy has only in-frame clones and leaves some out. The table lists over 150,000 clones, about 48% of them singletons, with about a tenth in the top ten. The source was CD8+ T cells sorted from blood, collected at week 24, from a patient treated with tofacitinib. The receptors here all came from a human donor with alopecia areata. CDR3s include the opening cysteine and the closing phenylalanine or tryptophan. The D gene is left open where the match is weak. Not all rows give a size; the values are once, few, many and, for expanded clones, a class.

clone_size j_call v_call d_call cdr3_length cdr3_aa cdr3_nt
- TRBJ2-5 TRBV4-3 TRBD1 16 CASSQWGQGSLETQYF TGCGCCAGCAGCCAATGGGGACAGGGGTCGTTGGAGACCCAGTACTTC
- TRBJ1-2 TRBV29-1 TRBD1 13 CSVLTGLNYGYTF TGCAGCGTGCTGACAGGGCTAAACTATGGCTACACCTTC
- TRBJ2-3 TRBV5-6 - 13 CASSLRTPDTQYF TGTGCCAGCAGCTTGAGGACCCCGGATACGCAGTATTTT
few TRBJ1-2 TRBV13 - 15 CASSSNLRDNYGYTF TGTGCCAGCAGCTCTAATCTCAGGGACAACTATGGCTACACCTTC
- TRBJ2-7 TRBV25-1 - 14 CASSEFGGMDEQYF TGTGCCAGCAGTGAATTTGGGGGTATGGACGAGCAGTACTTC
- TRBJ2-1 TRBV2 TRBD1 17 CASSEASGTGEYNEQFF TGTGCCAGCAGTGAAGCGTCAGGGACAGGGGAGTACAATGAGCAGTTCTTC
- TRBJ2-4 TRBV7-9 - 12 CASSALVNIQYF TGTGCCAGCAGCGCCTTAGTGAACATTCAGTACTTC
- TRBJ2-5 TRBV2 TRBD2 14 CASRYPGAGETQYF TGTGCCAGCAGATACCCGGGAGCGGGGGAGACCCAGTACTTC
- TRBJ2-7 TRBV2 TRBD1 13 CASRGDSTYEQYF TGTGCCAGCAGAGGGGACAGCACCTACGAGCAGTACTTC
- TRBJ1-1 TRBV5-6 - 12 CASSLRFTEAFF TGTGCCAGCAGCTTGAGGTTCACTGAAGCTTTCTTT
- TRBJ2-2 TRBV6-6 - 13 CASSYSNTGELFF TGTGCCAGCAGTTACAGTAACACCGGGGAGCTGTTTTTT
few TRBJ2-1 TRBV19 - 14 CASSIAGGDNEQFF TGTGCCAGTAGTATAGCCGGGGGAGACAATGAGCAGTTCTTC
- TRBJ1-2 TRBV30 - 11 CAWIIHDGYTF TGTGCCTGGATAATTCATGATGGCTACACCTTC
- TRBJ2-7 TRBV27 - 16 CASTPSAGEGSYEQYF TGTGCCAGCACTCCCTCGGCAGGGGAGGGCTCCTACGAGCAGTACTTC
- TRBJ1-1 TRBV29-1 - 12 CSVESSWAQAFF TGCAGCGTTGAAAGTAGCTGGGCCCAAGCTTTCTTT
- TRBJ2-2 TRBV30 - 13 CAWSVINTGELFF TGTGCCTGGAGTGTAATTAACACCGGGGAGCTGTTTTTT
- TRBJ2-3 TRBV11-2 - 16 CASSSSAASGTDTQYF TGTGCCAGCAGCTCGAGTGCAGCCTCGGGGACAGATACGCAGTATTTT
- TRBJ2-7 TRBV7-2 - 13 CASSFGAVYEQYF TGTGCCAGCAGCTTCGGGGCTGTCTACGAGCAGTACTTC
- TRBJ2-5 TRBV6-6 - 13 CASSLMREETQYF TGTGCCAGCAGTCTCATGAGGGAAGAGACCCAGTACTTC
- TRBJ2-3 TRBV6-5 - 15 CASSLRRGGTDTQYF TGTGCCAGCAGTCTAAGAAGGGGGGGCACAGATACGCAGTATTTT
once TRBJ2-7 TRBV27 - 13 CASSLSTGREQYF TGTGCCAGCAGTTTATCCACCGGGCGCGAGCAGTACTTC
once TRBJ2-3 TRBV7-9 - 12 CASRPGTDTQYF TGTGCCAGCAGACCCGGCACAGATACGCAGTATTTT
- TRBJ2-2 TRBV6-5 TRBD1 15 CASSLTGTGTGELFF TGTGCCAGCAGCTTGACAGGGACGGGCACCGGGGAGCTGTTTTTT
few TRBJ1-4 TRBV5-6 - 17 CASSPLTSTPTNEKLFF TGTGCCAGCAGCCCACTCACTTCCACTCCAACTAATGAAAAACTGTTTTTT
- TRBJ1-1 TRBV30 - 14 CAWTTQGMNTEAFF TGTGCCTGGACCACCCAGGGGATGAACACTGAAGCTTTCTTT
- TRBJ2-3 TRBV10-3 - 14 CAISERDGTDTQYF TGTGCCATCTCTGAGAGGGATGGGACAGATACGCAGTATTTT
- TRBJ2-3 TRBV2 - 17 CASSEAGTGKNTDTQYF TGTGCCAGCAGTGAAGCGGGCACAGGGAAAAACACAGATACGCAGTATTTT
few TRBJ2-1 TRBV7-6 TRBD2 12 CASSPAGAEQFF TGTGCCAGCAGCCCAGCGGGGGCGGAGCAGTTCTTC
- TRBJ2-6 TRBV4-3 - 17 CASSQDRAGSGANVLTF TGCGCCAGCAGCCAAGACAGGGCAGGCTCTGGGGCCAACGTCCTGACTTTC